This T cell receptor beta chain was captured in a study of T cell responses to AZD1222 COVID-19 vaccine. CDR3 length: 14 amino acids. V was pared by 1 base and J by 4 bases, with 10 bases between. The germline CDR1 and CDR2 sequences are SGHTA and FQGNSA. Sequenced by immunoSEQ multiplex PCR; TCRdb stores in-frame clones only, minus some. The sample gives about 31,000 clones, approximately 90% of which show up once; 11% to 15% is in the top ten. This rearrangement joins TRBV7-2 to TRBJ1-1; D is perhaps TRBD1 (6 bases). Sequencing used peripheral blood, obtained 28 days after the second AZD1222 dose. The clonotype comes from an adult who received the AZD1222 COVID-19 vaccine. The CDR3 sequence: CASSLGGAGTEAFF. The CDR3 region has the DNA TGTGCCAGCAGCTTAGGGGGGGCGGGCACTGAAGCTTTCTTT.